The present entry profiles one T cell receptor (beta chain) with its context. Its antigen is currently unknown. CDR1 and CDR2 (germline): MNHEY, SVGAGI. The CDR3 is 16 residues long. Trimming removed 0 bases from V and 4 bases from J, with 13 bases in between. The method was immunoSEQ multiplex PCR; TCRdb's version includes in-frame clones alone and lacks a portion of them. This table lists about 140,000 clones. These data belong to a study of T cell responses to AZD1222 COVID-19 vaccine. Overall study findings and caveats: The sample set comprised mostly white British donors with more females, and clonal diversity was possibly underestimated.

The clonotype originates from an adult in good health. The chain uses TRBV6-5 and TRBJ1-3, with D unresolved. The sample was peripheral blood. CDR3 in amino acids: CASSYSRQSRGNTIYF. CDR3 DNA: TGTGCCAGCAGTTACTCGAGGCAATCCAGAGGAAACACCATATATTTT.